What follows are 29 T cell receptor beta chains derived from one specimen sequenced in a study of blood T cell repertoires in COVID-19. TCRdb's table, derived via immunoSEQ multiplex PCR, lists solely in-frame clones and lacks some. This repertoire shows approximately 230,000 clones, roughly 84% found once; its top ten account for 20%. Sequencing was done on a sample of peripheral blood. These receptors were taken from a man younger than 40 with active or convalescent COVID-19.

V and J are TRBV7-8 and TRBJ1-3; a weak D match, TRBD1 (6 bases). V lost 3 bases and J lost 4, with 16 bases in between. This CDR3 is built from 16 residues. CDR1 and CDR2 from the germline V gene are SGHVS and FQNEAQ. The CDR3 DNA follows: TGTGCCAGCAGCTTCAATCAGGGGCCGGCGGGAAACACCATATATTTT. Amino acids: CASSFNQGPAGNTIYF.

This clone was picked up a small number of times. The rearrangement links TRBV10-1 to TRBJ2-1; no definite D call. CDR3 length: 13 amino acids. CDR1 and CDR2 (germline): WNHNN, SYGVQD (reference sequence). V was trimmed by 5 bases and J by 7 bases, leaving 12 bases between them. CDR3 amino acids: CASSLGGWNEQFF. In DNA, the CDR3 is TGCGCCAGCAGTCTCGGTGGTTGGAATGAGCAGTTCTTC.

This clone was seen a single time. The chain couples TRBV6-2 or TRBV6-3 to TRBJ2-3; 12 bases fit TRBD2. CDR3 length: 18 residues. With V trimmed by 5 bases and J by 3 bases, 12 bases remained unmatched. The V gene's germline CDR1 is MNHEY and CDR2 SVGEGT. The CDR3 DNA is TGTGCCAGCAGTCCGGGACTAGCGGGTTCTAAGGTAACAGATACGCAGTATTTT. This sequence encodes CASSPGLAGSKVTDTQYF.

This clone was seen once. The CDR3 reads CASRARVESTEAFF. The CDR3 DNA sequence: TGTGCCAGCAGGGCCAGGGTAGAATCCACTGAAGCTTTCTTT. V and J are TRBV2 and TRBJ1-1; a weak D match, TRBD1 (5 bases). The CDR3 is made up of 14 amino acids. The germline gives CDR1 SNHLY, CDR2 FYNNEI. V lost 6 bases to trimming and J lost 4 bases, with 15 bases between them.

This clone was observed a handful of times. J is TRBJ1-2 and V is TRBV7-2; D is unclear. Trimming took off 3 bases at V and 4 bases at J, with 9 bases between the two ends. This CDR3 contains 13 residues. Germline assignment: CDR1 SGHTA and CDR2 FQGNSA. In DNA form, the CDR3 reads TGTGCCAGCAGCTTTAGCGAGGGCTATGGCTACACCTTC. Translating it yields CASSFSEGYGYTF.

The chain combines TRBV5-4 with TRBJ2-1, with 8 nucleotides matching TRBD2. Trimming removed 4 bases from V and 5 bases from J; junction bases left unmatched: 5. The length of the CDR3 is 14 residues. Germline V gives CDR1 SGHNT, CDR2 YYREEE (reference sequence). The CDR3 protein is CASSPGGRDNEQFF. The CDR3 region has the DNA TGTGCCAGCAGCCCGGGGGGGCGGGACAATGAGCAGTTCTTC.

The V call is TRBV28, the J call TRBJ1-1; possibly TRBD1 for D (6 bases). The germline CDR1 and CDR2 sequences are MDHEN and SYDVKM. The CDR3 consists of 14 residues. The V end was cut by 6 bases, the J end by 7 bases, with 18 bases between. CDR3 nucleotides: TGTGCCAGCAGCCATACCGGGACACTCGGTGAAGCTTTCTTT. Translation: CASSHTGTLGEAFF.

The chain combines TRBV21-1 with TRBJ2-7; TRBD2 is taken as the D call from the table, unchecked against the DNA. TRBV21-1 is termed a pseudogene. The length of the CDR3 is 12 residues. CDR3 sequence (DNA): TGTGCCAGCAGCAACCGGGTTCACGAGCAGTACTTC. As protein: CASSNRVHEQYF.

This clone was detected once. The chain is built from TRBV5-8 and TRBJ1-1; D gene ambiguous. The CDR3 covers 12 residues. Germline V lookup: CDR1 SGHTS, CDR2 YDEGEE. Trimming left V 4 bases short and J 3 bases short, with 7 bases between. The CDR3 DNA is TGTGCCAGCAGCAGCCGGGACACTGAAGCTTTCTTT. Translating gives CASSSRDTEAFF.

V and J are TRBV19 and TRBJ1-4; unclear D gene. CDR1 LNHDA and CDR2 SQIVND come from the germline V gene (reference sequence). The CDR3 has 15 amino acids. Trimming stripped 2 bases from V and 4 bases from J, with 11 bases between. The CDR3 DNA sequence: TGTGCCAGTAGTATAACCCAGGCCAATAATGAAAAACTGTTTTTT. Translating gives CASSITQANNEKLFF.

The chain couples TRBV29-1 to TRBJ1-4; TRBD1 matches at 7 bases. The CDR3 loop spans 12 amino acids. The junction had 7 bases not matched to a gene; V was cut back by 7 bases and J by 8 bases. Looked up from germline, CDR1 is SQVTM and CDR2 is ANQGSEA. CDR3 coding DNA: TGCAGCGGCCGGGACAGTACGGAAAAACTGTTTTTT. Translated: CSGRDSTEKLFF.

As regards this clone: The junction and the germline gene differ at one end; a read error may be behind it. The rearrangement joins TRBV19 to TRBJ2-5; 9 nucleotides align to TRBD2. Germline CDR1 LNHDA, CDR2 SQIVND (reference sequence). The CDR3 loop spans 12 amino acids. The CDR3 DNA follows: TGTGCCAGTAGTATAGGCGGGGGGGGCCCCCACTTC. It specifies CASSIGGGGPHF. Drawing the rest from reference TRBV19 and TRBJ2-5, the complete variable domain is DGGITQSPKYLFRKEGQNVTLSCEQNLNHDAMYWYRQDPGQGLRLIYYSQIVNDFQKGDIAEGYSVSREKKESFPLTVTSAQKNPTAFYLCASSIGGGGPHFGPGTRLLVL.

This clone came up once. The J gene is TRBJ2-7, the V gene TRBV2; TRBD1 matches 8 bases. With 8 bases clipped from V and 6 bases from J, the junction kept 15 bases outside the gene matches. The CDR3 extends over 15 amino acids. Germline CDR1 SNHLY, CDR2 FYNNEI. The CDR3 DNA reads as TGTGCCAGCTACGATCGACCGGGACAGGATCCCGAGCAGTACTTC. As protein: CASYDRPGQDPEQYF.

J is TRBJ2-1 and V is TRBV7-9; 13 bases agree with TRBD2. The V gene end was trimmed by 4 bases and the J gene end by 6 bases; junction bases not matched to a gene: 3. Germline V CDR1 and CDR2: SEHNR, FQNEAQ (reference sequence). This CDR3 contains 15 residues. The CDR3 reads CASSSGTSGTNEQFF. In DNA form, the CDR3 reads TGTGCCAGCAGCTCCGGGACTAGCGGGACCAATGAGCAGTTCTTC.

This sequence joins TRBV12-3 or TRBV12-4 and TRBJ1-3, with 8 nucleotides matching TRBD1. V was clipped by 6 bases and J by 7 bases; unmatched bases: 5. The CDR3 length is 13 residues. In DNA, the CDR3 is TGTGCCAGCAGCCTCCGGGACAGGAACACCATATATTTT. It is translated as CASSLRDRNTIYF.

The chain is built from TRBV29-1 and TRBJ2-2; 7 bases are a match to TRBD1. In germline, CDR1 is SQVTM, CDR2 ANQGSEA. CDR3 length: 14 amino acids. V gave up 4 bases and J gave up 0 bases; unmatched junction bases: 2. CDR3 in amino acids: CSVGGTANTGELFF. CDR3 bases: TGCAGCGTTGGGGGGACAGCGAACACCGGGGAGCTGTTTTTT.

CDR3 protein: CASSTTGDSNYGYTF. CDR3 sequence (DNA): TGTGCCAGCTCAACGACAGGGGACTCCAACTATGGCTACACCTTC. This sequence joins TRBV18 and TRBJ1-2, with TRBD1 matching 8 bases. Germline V gene lookup returns CDR1 KGHSH and CDR2 LQKENI. CDR3 size: 15 residues. V shed 5 bases, J shed 2 bases, and the junction held 7 bases outside the gene matches.

This chain connects TRBV29-1 to TRBJ1-1; no reliable D call. Trimming left V 2 bases short and J 5 bases short, with 6 bases between. Germline V CDR1 and CDR2: SQVTM, ANQGSEA. The CDR3 is 11 amino acids. The CDR3 DNA reads TGCAGCGTTGAAACGGGAACTGAAGCTTTCTTT. It yields the protein CSVETGTEAFF.

This clone was seen only a few times. The chain carries TRBV28 and TRBJ2-3, with a weak D call TRBD2 (5 bases). Germline values: CDR1 MDHEN, CDR2 SYDVKM. This CDR3 region has 13 residues. The V and J ends lost 3 bases and 10 bases respectively, with 14 bases between them. The DNA of the CDR3 is TGTGCCAGCAGTTTGCCTAGCCGCCAGGCGCAGTATTTT. It translates to CASSLPSRQAQYF.

The J gene is TRBJ2-1, the V gene TRBV9; D is ambiguous. In germline, CDR1 is SGDLS, CDR2 YYNGEE. V was cut by 0 bases and J by 2 bases, with 12 bases left in between. The CDR3 sequence is 16 residues long. The CDR3 here is CASSVDRSSPYNEQFF. CDR3 DNA: TGTGCCAGCAGCGTAGATCGGAGTTCCCCCTACAATGAGCAGTTCTTC. Complete variable domain (other parts from reference TRBV9 and TRBJ2-1): DSGVTQTPKHLITATGQRVTLRCSPRSGDLSVYWYQQSLDQGLQFLIQYYNGEERAKGNILERFSAQQFPDLHSELNLSSLELGDSALYFCASSVDRSSPYNEQFFGPGTRLTVL.

This chain links TRBV24-1 with TRBJ2-5; TRBD2 matches at 9 bases. This CDR3 is 16 amino acids long. Germline values: CDR1 KGHDR, CDR2 SFDVKD. The junction had 7 bases not matched to a gene; V was cut back by 5 bases and J by 1 base. The CDR3 DNA is TGTGCCACCAGTGGAGGCGGGGGGGCAACCCAAGAGACCCAGTACTTC. The encoded protein is CATSGGGGATQETQYF.

The CDR3 DNA reads TGTGCCAGCAGTGACAGGTCCCCCTACGAGCAGTACTTC. It codes for CASSDRSPYEQYF. The chain has TRBV28 and TRBJ2-7, with TRBD1 as a possible D gene (6 bases). V lost 5 bases and J 2 bases, leaving 10 bases between the germline ends. CDR1 and CDR2 from the germline V gene are MDHEN and SYDVKM. This CDR3 has 13 amino acids.

The chain employs TRBV4-3 and TRBJ1-5; TRBD1 is a possible D gene (6 bases). The germline V gene encodes CDR1 LGHNA and CDR2 YSLEER. This CDR3 contains 15 residues. Trimming stripped 0 bases from V and 4 bases from J, with 10 bases between. This CDR3 is CASSQEWQGNQPQHF. CDR3 nucleotides: TGCGCCAGCAGCCAAGAATGGCAGGGGAATCAGCCCCAGCATTTT.

This chain joins TRBV4-2 and TRBJ2-7; D call uncertain. The CDR3 contains 15 residues. The V end lost 0 bases, the J end lost 6 bases, and 15 bases lay between the germline ends. Germline V gene sequence: CDR1 LGHNA, CDR2 YNFKEQ. The CDR3 here is CASSQDLWLRVEQYF. CDR3 bases: TGTGCCAGCAGCCAAGATCTCTGGCTCCGGGTCGAGCAGTACTTC.

J is TRBJ1-1 and V is TRBV4-1, with a tentative D call TRBD1 (5 bases). This CDR3 is built from 14 residues. The V gene's germline CDR1 is MGHRA and CDR2 YSYEKL. V lost 3 bases, J lost 0 bases, and 8 bases lay in between. CDR3 residues: CASSQRTLNTEAFF. In DNA, the CDR3 is TGCGCCAGCAGCCAGAGGACACTGAACACTGAAGCTTTCTTT.

This clone was observed a few times. The chain carries TRBV27 and TRBJ1-3; D remains unclear. The CDR3 extends over 12 amino acids. Germline values: CDR1 MNHEY, CDR2 SMNVEV (reference sequence). The V end was cut by 3 bases, the J end by 2 bases, with 2 bases between. For the CDR3, the DNA is TGTGCCAGCAGTTTCGCTGGAAACACCATATATTTT. It codes for CASSFAGNTIYF.

The chain carries TRBV9 and TRBJ2-5, with 10 positions matching TRBD2. The CDR3 contains 17 residues. With 3 bases clipped from V and 5 bases from J, the junction kept 13 bases outside the gene matches. Germline values: CDR1 SGDLS, CDR2 YYNGEE. The CDR3 coding sequence is TGTGCCAGCAGCGGGAAACCGGGACTAGCGAACCGGGAGACCCAGTACTTC. Protein: CASSGKPGLANRETQYF. Together with reference TRBV9 and TRBJ2-5, the CDR3 gives the full variable domain: DSGVTQTPKHLITATGQRVTLRCSPRSGDLSVYWYQQSLDQGLQFLIQYYNGEERAKGNILERFSAQQFPDLHSELNLSSLELGDSALYFCASSGKPGLANRETQYFGPGTRLLVL.

In its sample, this clone was seen once. The chain links TRBV29-1 to TRBJ2-3; 8 positions match TRBD1. V lost 5 bases to trimming and J lost 3 bases; unmatched junction nucleotides: 1. This CDR3 is 12 amino acids long. Germline V CDR1 and CDR2: SQVTM, ANQGSEA. The CDR3 protein is CSVRQGTDTQYF. Written as DNA, the CDR3 is TGCAGCGTTAGACAGGGGACAGATACGCAGTATTTT.

CDR3 nucleotide sequence: TGTGCCAGCAGTTTCGGGGGGGCGGCATACGAGCAGTACTTC. Translation gives CASSFGGAAYEQYF. The rearrangement uses TRBV27 and TRBJ2-7, with 8 nucleotides matching TRBD2. CDR1 is MNHEY, CDR2 SMNVEV, per germline (reference sequence). The CDR3 covers 14 residues. V shed 3 bases and J 4 bases; nucleotides not matched to a gene: 5.